This is a list of T cell receptor beta chains from one sample in a study of molecular identifiers for immune sequencing clone quantification. TCRdb reprocessed the PCR reads with MiXCR, giving one entry per CDR3 protein. The sample consists of about half a million distinct CDR3 sequences, 20% to 25% of them appearing once. The sample taken for sequencing was naive CD8+ T cells from blood, with Jurkat cell RNA spiked in. Receptors originate from a human donor in good health. Some libraries in this study had Jurkat cell RNA spiked in. Each CDR3 is given with its conserved first and last residue. The D gene is left open where the match is weak. Some rows mark clone size as missing; the rest say once, few, many or name a class of expanded clone.

D	V	J	size	DNA	CDR3
.	TRBV19	TRBJ1-5	.	TGTGCCAGTATCTCAGGGACTAGGAGCAATCAGCCCCAGCATTTT	CASISGTRSNQPQHF
TRBD2	TRBV6-5	TRBJ2-2	few	TGTGCCAGCAGTTACCTAGCGGCCACCGGGGAGCTGTTTTTT	CASSYLAATGELFF
.	TRBV2	TRBJ2-7	.	TGTGCCAGCAGAGAAAGGGGGTTCGGAGACGAGCAGTACTTC	CASRERGFGDEQYF
.	TRBV5-1	TRBJ2-1	many	TGCGCCAGCAGCTCACAGGGGGGGGGTCGGGATGAGCAGTTCTTC	CASSSQGGGRDEQFF
.	TRBV6-5	TRBJ1-5	many	TGTGCCAGCAGCCCTTTCCCGGGGATCAATCAGCCCCAGCATTTT	CASSPFPGINQPQHF
TRBD1	TRBV5-8	TRBJ1-4	few	TGTGCCAGCAGCTTGGGGACAGGGGGAATTGAAAAACTGTTTTTT	CASSLGTGGIEKLFF
.	TRBV3-1	TRBJ1-4	.	TGTGCCAGCAAGAGTGTCCTTAATGAAAAACTGTTTTTT	CASKSVLNEKLFF
.	TRBV9	TRBJ2-6	.	TGTGCCAGCAGCGTAGGAGGGCTGTCTGGGGCCAACGTCCTGACTTTC	CASSVGGLSGANVLTF
.	TRBV5-4	TRBJ1-4	many	TGTGCCAGCAGCAACTCCAGAGTCCAGGATGAAAAACTGTTTTTT	CASSNSRVQDEKLFF
TRBD1	TRBV6-2/TRBV6-3	TRBJ2-5	.	TGTGCCAGCAGTGGCGGACAGGGTTTACTCCAAGAGACCCAGTACTTC	CASSGGQGLLQETQYF
.	TRBV30	TRBJ2-7	many	TGTGCCTGGAGTGTGGCAGGAAGCTCCTACGAGCAGTACTTC	CAWSVAGSSYEQYF
TRBD2	TRBV5-6	TRBJ2-7	many	TGTGCCAGCAGCTGGTGGAATAGCGGGAGTTACGAGCAGTACTTC	CASSWWNSGSYEQYF
.	TRBV27	TRBJ2-1	few	TGTGCCAGCACTTCCTCCGGGCCCTCCTACAATGAGCAGTTCTTC	CASTSSGPSYNEQFF
.	TRBV13	TRBJ2-5	few	TGTGCCAGCAAGATACTACAAGTTAAAGAGACCCAGTACTTC	CASKILQVKETQYF
.	TRBV3-1	TRBJ2-3	few	TGTGCCAGCAGCCAAGTCGGCTGGAGCGCAGATACGCAGTATTTT	CASSQVGWSADTQYF
TRBD1	TRBV19	TRBJ2-4	.	TGTGCCAGTAGTGACCGGGACAGGGGAAGTAGGGACATTCAGTACTTC	CASSDRDRGSRDIQYF
.	TRBV7-9	TRBJ1-1	many	TGTGCCAGCAGCTTCGCGGGACGGAATGAAGCTTTCTTT	CASSFAGRNEAFF
.	TRBV5-1	TRBJ2-7	.	TGCGCCAGCAGCTTCTCGACAGGACCCACCTACGAGCAGTACTTC	CASSFSTGPTYEQYF
.	TRBV27	TRBJ2-2	few	TGTGCCAGCAGCTCTACAACCGGGCCTGGCACCGGGGAGCTGTTTTTT	CASSSTTGPGTGELFF
.	TRBV27	TRBJ2-7	.	TGTGCCAGCAGTCTCTGGACGGGACACTACGAGCAGTACTTC	CASSLWTGHYEQYF
.	TRBV27	TRBJ2-7	few	TGTGCCAGCAGTTTGGCGCCCAAGGGCTACGAGCAGTACTTC	CASSLAPKGYEQYF
TRBD2	TRBV20-1	TRBJ2-1	.	TGCAGTGCTACACTAGCGGGAGTTCTAAATGAGCAGTTCTTC	CSATLAGVLNEQFF
TRBD2	TRBV5-6	TRBJ2-1	.	TGTGCCAGCAGCTTGTTGTCTAGCGGTAATGAGCAGTTCTTC	CASSLLSSGNEQFF
.	TRBV10-1	TRBJ2-1	.	TGCGCCAGCAGCGTGGGACCTAACAATGAGCAGTTCTTC	CASSVGPNNEQFF
.	TRBV4-1	TRBJ1-6	.	TGCGCCAGCAGCCAACATCTAGGGATTACCAATTCACCCCTCCACTTT	CASSQHLGITNSPLHF
.	TRBV29-1	TRBJ1-1	many	TGCAGCGTTCTTCGGGATTCCACTGAAGCTTTCTTT	CSVLRDSTEAFF
TRBD1	TRBV27	TRBJ2-7	.	TGTGCCAGCAGTCAAGGACAGGGCTGGGACGAGCAGTACTTC	CASSQGQGWDEQYF
.	TRBV30	TRBJ2-7	.	TGTGCCTGGAGCCCCGGTACACTCTACGAGCAGTACTTC	CAWSPGTLYEQYF
.	TRBV23-1	TRBJ1-5	few	TGCGCCAGCAGTCAATTGGACAAAGATAGCAATCAGCCCCAGCATTTT	CASSQLDKDSNQPQHF
.	TRBV16	TRBJ1-4	.	TGTGCCAGCAGCCAAGAAAGACAATCCTGGCCGGGCGAAAAACTGTTTTTT	CASSQERQSWPGEKLFF
TRBD1	TRBV9	TRBJ2-7	few	TGTGCCAGCAGCGTAGGCGGAGACAGGGGGCGAAACGAGCAGTACTTC	CASSVGGDRGRNEQYF
TRBD2	TRBV10-3	TRBJ2-1	many	TGTGCCAGCGGGAGCTCCTACAATGAGCAGTTCTTC	CASGSSYNEQFF
TRBD2	TRBV27	TRBJ2-7	few	TGTGCCAGCAGTTGGGGGACTAGCGTGGGTGAGCAGTATTTC	CASSWGTSVGEQYF
TRBD1	TRBV6-1	TRBJ1-5	many	TGTGCCAGCAGTGACGGACAGGGAGGGCAGCCCCAGCATTTT	CASSDGQGGQPQHF
.	TRBV12-3/TRBV12-4	TRBJ2-7	.	TGTGCCAGCAGTCGGGCCGCGACCTACGAGCAGTACTTC	CASSRAATYEQYF
.	TRBV20-1	TRBJ2-7	many	TGCAGTGCTAGAGAGCTAGCGAGCACAACCCTCTACGAGCAGTACTTC	CSARELASTTLYEQYF
.	TRBV20-1	TRBJ2-3	many	TGCAGTGCTAGAGATACCCAGCGGGCGGTTATCATTTCCACAGATACGCAGTATTTT	CSARDTQRAVIISTDTQYF
TRBD1	TRBV7-6	TRBJ1-1	few	TGTGCCAGCAGCCCGATAGACAGGGGGGACACTGAAGCTTTCTTT	CASSPIDRGDTEAFF
.	TRBV7-9	TRBJ1-1	.	TGTGCCAGCAGCTTACCCGCCGCAGCTACAGCTTTCTTT	CASSLPAAATAFF
TRBD2	TRBV28	TRBJ2-1	few	TGTGCCAGCACCAGGCTCCCTAGCGGACCTCTCAATGAGCAGTTCTTC	CASTRLPSGPLNEQFF